This T cell receptor beta chain was captured in a study of blood T cell repertoires in COVID-19 (dated by TCRdb to 2019 to 2021). With regard to the full study: Collaborator samples came from the United States, Italy and Spain and covered acute and convalescent phases of COVID-19. The dataset comprised deeply sampled blood TCRbeta repertoires from subjects exposed to, actively infected with, or recovered from COVID-19. The samples were drawn from two sources: the first 160 participants of the ongoing ImmuneRACE study, and fewer than 1,500 subjects contributed by 6 global collaborators. The sample metadata nearly always contained a de-identified subject ID, COVID-19 status, age in years and sex. The prospective study material was composed of cDNA or gDNA derived from T cells, B-cell-depleted T cells, or PBMCs. Where available, HLA class I and class II types were obtained from metadata supplied by the sample provider rather than from assay-based typing. The repertoires were released in a freely available public database intended as a resource for research on the immune response to SARS-CoV-2.

TCRbeta CDR3 regions were amplified from genomic DNA using the immunoSEQ Assay, a bias-controlled multiplex PCR. The source study handled its data this way. Within the assay, amplification of reference gene primers was used to estimate how many nucleated cells each sample contained. To quantify the absolute abundance of each unique TCRbeta CDR3 rearrangement, sequence reads were collapsed and filtered. Productive Simpson clonality was computed per sample as the square root of Simpson's diversity index over productive rearrangements. Held by TCRdb, this immuneACCESS table contains in-frame sequences only and omits some clones. Under half of the omission traces to an unresolved V gene where checked; the cause of the rest is unknown. The V and J calls and clone size were taken over from that table, and D and trimming were inferred from the DNA. Present in this sample are about 29,000 clones, around 77% of which were seen just once. Approximately 8.6% of the sample rests with the top ten.

The collaborating institutions used their own protocols to collect whole blood in K2EDTA tubes. For TCRbeta analysis, collaborator samples were shipped as frozen whole blood, as isolated PBMCs, or as DNA extracted from either sample type. Study-wide conclusions, independent of this receptor: Clinical and demographic metadata were provided uncurated, with the amount varying by source and participant.

This clone has a single count. Its antigen specificity is not known. The sample holds no much larger clone one base away, and base qualities are not on file. The CDR3 measures 14 amino acids from cysteine to phenylalanine. The DNA shown is the 42-base CDR3, in frame from base 1. CDR1 and CDR2 (LGHNA, YSLEER) derive from the germline V gene. Trimming removed 2 bases from V and 2 bases from J, leaving 9 bases between the germline ends. The specimen was peripheral blood. The clonotype comes from a woman in her seventies with active or convalescent COVID-19. The chain is made from TRBV4-3 and TRBJ1-1, with the D gene call left open. The CDR3 region reads CASSQTEFNTEAFF. The DNA sequence reads TGCGCCAGCAGCCAAACAGAATTTAACACTGAAGCTTTCTTT.